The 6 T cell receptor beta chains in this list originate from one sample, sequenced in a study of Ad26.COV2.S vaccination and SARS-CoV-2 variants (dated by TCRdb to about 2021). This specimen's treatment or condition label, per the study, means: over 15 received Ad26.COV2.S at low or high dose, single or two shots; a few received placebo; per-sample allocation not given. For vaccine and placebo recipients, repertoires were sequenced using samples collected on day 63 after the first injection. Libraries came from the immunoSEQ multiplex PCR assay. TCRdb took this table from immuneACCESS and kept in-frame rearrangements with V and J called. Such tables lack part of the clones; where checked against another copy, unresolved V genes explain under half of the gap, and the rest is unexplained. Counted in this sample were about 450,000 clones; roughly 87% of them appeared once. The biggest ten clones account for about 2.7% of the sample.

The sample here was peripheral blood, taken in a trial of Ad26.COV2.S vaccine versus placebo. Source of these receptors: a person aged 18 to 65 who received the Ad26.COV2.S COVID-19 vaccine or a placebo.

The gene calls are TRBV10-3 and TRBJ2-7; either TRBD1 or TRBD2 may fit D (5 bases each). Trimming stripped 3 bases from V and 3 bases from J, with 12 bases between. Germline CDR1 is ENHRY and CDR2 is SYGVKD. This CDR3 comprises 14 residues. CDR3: CAISDSWDGYEQYF. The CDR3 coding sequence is TGTGCCATCAGTGACTCTTGGGACGGCTACGAGCAGTACTTC.

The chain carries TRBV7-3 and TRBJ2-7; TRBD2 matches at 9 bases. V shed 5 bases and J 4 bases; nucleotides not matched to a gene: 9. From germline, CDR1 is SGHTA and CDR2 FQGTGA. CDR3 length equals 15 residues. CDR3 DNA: TGTGCCAGCAGCGCCGGGGGAGCGGGAGGATACGAGCAGTACGTC. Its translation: CASSAGGAGGYEQYV.

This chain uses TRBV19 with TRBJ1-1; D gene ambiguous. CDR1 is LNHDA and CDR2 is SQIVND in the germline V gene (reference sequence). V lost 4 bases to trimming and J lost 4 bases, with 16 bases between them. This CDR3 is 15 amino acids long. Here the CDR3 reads CASSTSSAPGTEAFF. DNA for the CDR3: TGTGCCAGTAGTACCTCCTCGGCCCCGGGCACTGAAGCTTTCTTT.

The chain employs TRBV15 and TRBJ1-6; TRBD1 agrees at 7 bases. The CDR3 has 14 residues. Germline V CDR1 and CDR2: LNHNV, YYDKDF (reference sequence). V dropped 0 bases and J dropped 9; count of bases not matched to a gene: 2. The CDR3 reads CATSREQGGSPLHF. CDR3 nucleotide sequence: TGTGCCACCAGCAGAGAGCAGGGGGGTTCACCCCTCCACTTT.

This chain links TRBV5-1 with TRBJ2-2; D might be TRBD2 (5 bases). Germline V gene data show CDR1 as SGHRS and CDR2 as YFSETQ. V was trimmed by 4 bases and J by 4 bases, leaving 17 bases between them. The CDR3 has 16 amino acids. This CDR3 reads CASSGVSSPATGELFF. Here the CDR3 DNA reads TGCGCCAGCAGCGGCGTCTCTAGCCCGGCCACCGGGGAGCTGTTTTTT.

CDR3 nucleotide sequence: TGTGCCAGCAGCCCGGGACAGGGGGCCGGTCTTGGCTATGGCTACACCTTC. This encodes CASSPGQGAGLGYGYTF. The chain carries TRBV5-4 and TRBJ1-2; the match to TRBD1 covers 12 bases. J lost 4 bases, V lost 4 bases, and 11 bases had no gene match. This CDR3 contains 17 residues. Germline assignment: CDR1 SGHNT and CDR2 YYREEE (reference sequence).